The clone carrying this T cell receptor (beta chain) was detected many times. Its antigen is unknown. Each CDR3 protein gets one entry after TCRdb re-called the 5' RACE reads with MiXCR. The sample lists about 130,000 distinct CDR3 sequences, more than 6% seen once, with around 2.6% in the top ten. The data originate from a study of T cells after yellow fever vaccination. Study conclusions and caveats: When the response was secondary, it was weaker but reached its peak faster, day 5 versus 15. Sorted repertoires could include abundant contaminating clonotypes from bulk cells.

The CDR3 sequence is 11 residues long. Per the germline V gene, CDR1 is SGHDT and CDR2 is YYEEEE. The V end lost 2 bases, the J end lost 10 bases, and 9 bases lay between the germline ends. The TCR originated in a man younger than 35 who received the YFV17D yellow fever vaccine. The chain is built from TRBV5-6 and TRBJ2-5; tentatively, D is TRBD2 (5 bases). This specimen was CD4+ T cells sorted from PBMCs, taken more than 8 days after the first yellow fever vaccination. CDR3 bases: TGTGCCAGCAGCTTCCAGAGGGACCAGTACTTC. Amino acids: CASSFQRDQYF. Complete variable domain (other parts from reference TRBV5-6 and TRBJ2-5): DAGVTQSPTHLIKTRGQQVTLRCSPKSGHDTVSWYQQALGQGPQFIFQYYEEEERQRGNFPDRFSGHQFPNYSSELNVNALLLGDSALYLCASSFQRDQYFGPGTRLLVL.